These 13 T cell receptor beta chains were sequenced from one sample in a study of CD8+ T cells in alopecia areata. Extracted RNA was reverse transcribed into cDNA, the sequencing template. Profiled with immunoSEQ multiplex PCR; TCRdb holds only in-frame clones, not every one. Of 200,000 to 250,000 clones in the sample, under 70% were seen once. The sample here was CD4+ T cells sorted from blood, taken at week 0. The receptors stem from a human donor with alopecia areata.

The J gene is TRBJ2-7, the V gene TRBV6-5; TRBD1 aligns across 9 bases. Germline CDR1 and CDR2: MNHEY and SVGAGI. V was pared by 4 bases and J by 3 bases, with 4 bases of the junction left unmatched. The CDR3 runs 14 residues. CDR3 bases: TGTGCCAGCAGTTGGGGACAGGGACGCTACGAGCAGTACTTC. It is translated as CASSWGQGRYEQYF.

The V call is TRBV6-5, the J call TRBJ2-3; no clear D. CDR3 length: 13 residues. Trimming removed 5 bases at V and 2 bases at J, with 8 bases between. Germline-derived CDR1 and CDR2 are MNHEY and SVGAGI. The DNA of the CDR3 is TGTGCCAGCAGTGAACGGAACACAGATACGCAGTATTTT. Encoded protein: CASSERNTDTQYF.

The V call is TRBV30, the J call TRBJ1-4, with D possibly being TRBD1 (5 bases). The germline V gene encodes CDR1 GTSNPN and CDR2 SVGIG (reference sequence). Trimming pared 8 bases from V and 0 bases from J, leaving 10 bases between. This CDR3 has 13 amino acids. DNA for the CDR3: TGTGCCGGCCAAGGGGCAACTAATGAAAAACTGTTTTTT. Its translation: CAGQGATNEKLFF.

The chain employs TRBV30 and TRBJ2-1; D call uncertain. Germline V gives CDR1 GTSNPN, CDR2 SVGIG (reference sequence). The V and J ends lost 4 bases and 8 bases respectively, with 12 bases between them. CDR3 length: 12 residues. Written as DNA, the CDR3 is TGTGCCTGGACCACCGGCGGCCATGAGCAGTTCTTC. Its protein product is CAWTTGGHEQFF.

V usage is TRBV30 and J usage is TRBJ1-4; possibly TRBD1 for D (5 bases). Trimming stripped 2 bases from V and 5 bases from J, with 12 bases between. Germline V CDR1 and CDR2: GTSNPN, SVGIG (reference sequence). The CDR3 extends over 14 amino acids. CDR3 sequence (DNA): TGTGCCTGGAGTTCGGGACGGAAAAATGAAAAACTGTTTTTT. Translating it yields CAWSSGRKNEKLFF.

This clone was seen more than once but under ten times. The rearrangement links TRBV29-1 to TRBJ2-7, with 7 bases aligning to TRBD1. The CDR3 covers 13 residues. The V and J ends lost 5 bases and 5 bases, in that order; junction bases with no gene match: 9. Germline CDR1 and CDR2: SQVTM and ANQGSEA. CDR3 sequence (DNA): TGCAGCGTTCAGGGGCAGGGGGTCAACGAGCAGTACTTC. Its translation: CSVQGQGVNEQYF.

V and J are TRBV29-1 and TRBJ2-5; 7 bases align to TRBD1. This CDR3 comprises 13 residues. CDR1 is SQVTM and CDR2 is ANQGSEA in the germline V gene. Germline trimming cut 6 bases from V and 5 bases from J; bases unmatched to any gene: 9. This CDR3 reads CSVGQAQGETQYF. The CDR3 DNA reads TGCAGCGTCGGACAGGCCCAAGGGGAGACCCAGTACTTC.

The chain couples TRBV30 to TRBJ2-1; 7 bases agree with TRBD1. J gave up 3 bases and V 8 bases, and 13 bases lay outside the gene matches. Germline-derived CDR1 and CDR2 are GTSNPN and SVGIG (reference sequence). This CDR3 has 15 amino acids. The CDR3 loop is CAVRPMRGRYNEQFF. In DNA, the CDR3 is TGTGCCGTGAGGCCCATGAGGGGGCGCTACAATGAGCAGTTCTTC.

This clone has just one count. The chain combines TRBV18 with TRBJ2-7, with D perhaps TRBD1 (5 bases). Germline values: CDR1 KGHSH, CDR2 LQKENI. CDR3 size: 14 residues. Deletions cut 6 bases from V and 2 bases from J, with 14 bases between. The CDR3 is CASSSDTSPYEQYF. In DNA, the CDR3 is TGTGCCAGCTCGTCGGACACATCACCCTACGAGCAGTACTTC. The whole variable domain, filled in from reference TRBV18 and TRBJ2-7, reads NAGVMQNPRHLVRRRGQEARLRCSPMKGHSHVYWYRQLPEEGLKFMVYLQKENIIDESGMPKERFSAEFPKEGPSILRIQQVVRGDSAAYFCASSSDTSPYEQYFGPGTRLTVT.

The chain has TRBV30 and TRBJ1-5; TRBD1 matches 7 bases. CDR1 GTSNPN and CDR2 SVGIG come from the germline V gene (reference sequence). J was trimmed by 7 bases and V by 2 bases; bases with no gene match: 5. CDR3 length equals 13 residues. This CDR3 reads CAWSFQGDQPQHF. The CDR3 nucleotides read TGTGCCTGGAGTTTTCAGGGGGACCAGCCCCAGCATTTT.

This clone was counted once. The V call is TRBV7-9, the J call TRBJ2-1, with TRBD2 matching 11 bases. Germline CDR1 SEHNR, CDR2 FQNEAQ (reference sequence). The ends lost 4 bases at V and 5 bases at J; junction bases unmatched: 1. CDR3 length: 14 amino acids. Here the CDR3 DNA reads TGTGCCAGCAGCTCGGGACTAGCGGACAATGAGCAGTTCTTC. It translates to CASSSGLADNEQFF.

The chain recombines TRBV9 with TRBJ2-5; D might be TRBD2 (6 bases). CDR1 is SGDLS, CDR2 YYNGEE, per germline. Trimming stripped 0 bases from V and 5 bases from J, with 17 bases between. The CDR3 extends over 16 amino acids. CDR3 nucleotide sequence: TGTGCCAGCAGCGTAGGGGCCGGGGGTCCTCGGGAGACCCAGTACTTC. It translates to CASSVGAGGPRETQYF. The whole variable domain, remainder taken from reference TRBV9 and TRBJ2-5, is DSGVTQTPKHLITATGQRVTLRCSPRSGDLSVYWYQQSLDQGLQFLIQYYNGEERAKGNILERFSAQQFPDLHSELNLSSLELGDSALYFCASSVGAGGPRETQYFGPGTRLLVL.

This clone was observed a single time. The rearrangement links TRBV30 to TRBJ1-2; 9 positions agree with TRBD1. The CDR3 is made up of 11 amino acids. Per the germline V gene, CDR1 is GTSNPN and CDR2 is SVGIG (reference sequence). The ends lost 3 bases at V and 12 bases at J; junction bases unmatched: 5. The CDR3, as DNA: TGTGCCTGGAGCCGGGACAGGGCGAACACCTTC. Its translation: CAWSRDRANTF.